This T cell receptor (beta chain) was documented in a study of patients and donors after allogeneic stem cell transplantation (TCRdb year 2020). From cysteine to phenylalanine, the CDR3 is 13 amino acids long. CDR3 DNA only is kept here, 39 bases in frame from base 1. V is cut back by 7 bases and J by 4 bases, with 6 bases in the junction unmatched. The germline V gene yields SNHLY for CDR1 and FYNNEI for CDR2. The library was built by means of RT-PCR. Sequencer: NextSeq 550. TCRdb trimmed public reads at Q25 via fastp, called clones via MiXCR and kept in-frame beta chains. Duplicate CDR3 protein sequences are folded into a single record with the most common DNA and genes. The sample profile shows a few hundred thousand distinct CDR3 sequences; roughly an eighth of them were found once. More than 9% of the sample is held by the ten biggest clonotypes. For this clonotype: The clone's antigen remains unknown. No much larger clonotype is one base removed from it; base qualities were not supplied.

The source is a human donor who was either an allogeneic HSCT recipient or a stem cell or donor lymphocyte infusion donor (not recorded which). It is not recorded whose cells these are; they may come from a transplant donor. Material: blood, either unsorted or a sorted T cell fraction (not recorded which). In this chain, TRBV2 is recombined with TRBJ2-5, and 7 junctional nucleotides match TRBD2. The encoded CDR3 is CASKNGGRETQYF. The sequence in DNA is TGTGCCAGCAAAAATGGCGGGAGAGAGACCCAGTACTTC.